A single sample gave rise to the 20 T cell receptor beta chains below, sequenced in a study of T cells after yellow fever vaccination. TCRdb processed the 5' RACE reads anew with MiXCR; each CDR3 protein has one entry. The sample contains nearly 350,000 distinct CDR3 sequences, 7% to 9% of which appear only once. Sequenced material: PBMCs, taken 35 to 50 days after the first yellow fever vaccination. The receptors come from a man younger than 35 who received the YFV17D yellow fever vaccine.

This rearrangement joins TRBV5-1 to TRBJ2-5; no firm D call. This CDR3 comprises 13 residues. The V end lost 0 bases, the J end lost 3 bases, and 6 bases lay between the germline ends. Germline CDR1 SGHRS, CDR2 YFSETQ. This CDR3 reads CASSLAPEETQYF. The CDR3 DNA sequence: TGCGCCAGCAGCTTGGCCCCAGAAGAGACCCAGTACTTC.

Only a few counts were recorded for this clonotype. The chain has TRBV6-1 and TRBJ2-1, with 7 positions matching TRBD1. The CDR3 contains 14 residues. CDR1 and CDR2 (germline): MNHNS, SASEGT. V dropped 10 bases and J dropped 8; count of bases not matched to a gene: 14. The CDR3 sequence: CATFDRDSKDEQFF. CDR3 DNA: TGTGCCACCTTCGACAGGGACAGTAAAGATGAGCAGTTCTTC.

At least ten counts were recorded for this clonotype. The V call is TRBV5-1, the J call TRBJ1-6; tentative D call: TRBD1 (5 bases). The V end was cut by 3 bases, the J end by 7 bases, with 11 bases between. Germline values: CDR1 SGHRS, CDR2 YFSETQ. This CDR3 comprises 14 residues. As DNA, the CDR3 is TGCGCCAGCAGCTCGGGGGTGTTGAATTCACCCCTCCACTTT. This sequence encodes CASSSGVLNSPLHF.

For the CDR3, the DNA is TGCGCCAGCAGTGACGCTGGGGGGGAGACCCAGTACTTC. Translated, it gives CASSDAGGETQYF. The rearrangement joins TRBV10-1 to TRBJ2-5; D perhaps matches TRBD2 (6 bases). The germline V gene has CDR1 WNHNN and CDR2 SYGVQD (reference sequence). This CDR3 comprises 13 residues. Trimming shortened V by 3 bases and J by 5 bases, and 10 bases separated the two germline ends.

This clonotype was seen a few times. V is TRBV7-8 and J is TRBJ2-7; D unclear. V was trimmed by 5 bases and J by 6 bases, leaving 20 bases between them. The germline CDR1 and CDR2 sequences are SGHVS and FQNEAQ. CDR3 length: 15 residues. The CDR3: CASSPPGPEGPEQYV. CDR3 in DNA: TGTGCCAGCAGCCCCCCCGGGCCAGAAGGTCCCGAGCAGTACGTC.

V gene TRBV5-1 combines with J gene TRBJ2-5; tentatively, D is TRBD2 (7 bases). This CDR3 contains 16 residues. Germline assignment: CDR1 SGHRS and CDR2 YFSETQ. Trimming cost V 0 bases and J 2 bases, with 14 bases left between them. The CDR3 DNA is TGCGCCAGCAGCTTGGAATGGCGGGGGCCTCAAGAGACCCAGTACTTC. As protein: CASSLEWRGPQETQYF.

This clonotype appeared a few times. The V call is TRBV18, the J call TRBJ2-3, with D perhaps matching TRBD2 (5 bases). The germline gives CDR1 KGHSH, CDR2 LQKENI. The germline V and J ends were trimmed by 3 bases and 2 bases, with 15 bases remaining between them. The CDR3 has 16 amino acids. CDR3 in DNA: TGTGCCAGCTCACCTTATCCTCCTAGCCTCACAGATACGCAGTATTTT. This encodes CASSPYPPSLTDTQYF.

This clonotype has just a few counts. J is TRBJ1-5 and V is TRBV28; D call uncertain. The CDR3 totals 14 residues. Germline-derived CDR1 and CDR2 are MDHEN and SYDVKM. V was clipped by 4 bases and J by 7 bases, with 14 bases between them. CDR3 nucleotide sequence: TGTGCCAGCAGTTCCCGGGGAGAGGACCAGCCCCAGCATTTT. As protein: CASSSRGEDQPQHF.

This clonotype was found a few times. The chain couples TRBV6-5 to TRBJ1-4, with TRBD1 matching 7 bases. The CDR3 consists of 14 residues. The germline V gene has CDR1 MNHEY and CDR2 SVGAGI. V lost 0 bases, J lost 8 bases, and 3 bases stayed unmatched. The CDR3 spells CASSYSRGREKLFF. In DNA form, the CDR3 reads TGTGCCAGCAGTTACTCGAGGGGGCGAGAAAAACTGTTTTTT.

J is TRBJ1-1 and V is TRBV18; 9 bases agree with TRBD1. In germline, CDR1 is KGHSH, CDR2 LQKENI. The V and J ends lost 3 bases and 5 bases, in that order; junction bases with no gene match: 4. This CDR3 region has 14 residues. CDR3 amino acids: CASSPDRGETEAFF. CDR3 in DNA: TGTGCCAGCTCACCGGACAGGGGCGAGACTGAAGCTTTCTTT.

This clonotype was found a few times. The J gene is TRBJ1-5, the V gene TRBV5-1; TRBD1 matches at 9 bases. J lost 10 bases, V lost 6 bases, and 14 bases had no gene match. CDR3 length: 15 amino acids. Germline V gives CDR1 SGHRS, CDR2 YFSETQ. The CDR3 region has the DNA TGCGCCAGCACCCTAGGGACAGGGCACCATGATCCCCAGCATTTT. It translates to CASTLGTGHHDPQHF.

The CDR3 DNA follows: TGCAGTGCTCGTTCGGCCGGGACAGTCTACGAGCAGTACTTC. Amino acid sequence: CSARSAGTVYEQYF. This chain links TRBV20-1 with TRBJ2-7; 7 positions agree with TRBD1. Germline CDR1 is DFQATT and CDR2 is SNEGSKA (reference sequence). This CDR3 comprises 14 residues. V dropped 5 bases and J dropped 3; count of bases not matched to a gene: 10.

The CDR3, as DNA: TGTGCCAGCAGCTTGGGGGTGAACACCGGGGAGCTGTTTTTT. Encoded protein: CASSLGVNTGELFF. This chain uses TRBV7-9 with TRBJ2-2, with D perhaps being TRBD1 or TRBD2 (5 bases each). The ends were cut back, 3 bases at V and 1 base at J, with 6 bases in the middle. The CDR3 is made up of 14 amino acids. Germline CDR1 SEHNR, CDR2 FQNEAQ (reference sequence).

This clonotype showed up just a few times. V usage is TRBV7-9 and J usage is TRBJ2-3, with D possibly matching TRBD2 (5 bases). There are 12 residues in the CDR3. CDR1 and CDR2 (germline): SEHNR, FQNEAQ (reference sequence). V was clipped by 4 bases and J by 10 bases, with 12 bases between them. The CDR3 bases are TGTGCCAGCAGCTCGAGCTACGGGGCGCAGTATTTT. This translates into CASSSSYGAQYF.

V is TRBV19 and J is TRBJ1-4; D is ambiguous. CDR1 is LNHDA and CDR2 is SQIVND in the germline V gene (reference sequence). The CDR3 extends over 13 amino acids. DNA for the CDR3: TGTGGCGAGAGGACCCAAAGTCGGGAAAAACTGTTTTTT. This gives the protein CGERTQSREKLFF.

V is TRBV27 and J is TRBJ1-5; possible D gene TRBD1, 5 bases. The CDR3 has 14 residues. From germline, CDR1 is MNHEY and CDR2 SMNVEV (reference sequence). V lost 4 bases, J lost 3 bases, and 10 bases lay in between. The CDR3 bases are TGTGCCAGCAGTTCCCAGGGACTCAATCAGCCCCAGCATTTT. It is translated as CASSSQGLNQPQHF.

The J gene is TRBJ2-3, the V gene TRBV20-1, with unresolved D. This CDR3 spans 12 amino acids. Germline CDR1 is DFQATT and CDR2 is SNEGSKA (reference sequence). V lost 3 bases and J lost 2, with 6 bases in between. This CDR3 is CSASTTTDTQYF. DNA of the CDR3: TGCAGTGCTAGTACGACCACAGATACGCAGTATTTT.

This clonotype occurred a few times. The chain is built from TRBV6-5 and TRBJ2-5; D is tentatively TRBD1 or TRBD2 (6 bases each). V lost 4 bases and J lost 14, with 17 bases in between. CDR3 length: 12 amino acids. CDR1 and CDR2 from the germline V gene are MNHEY and SVGAGI. The CDR3 sequence is CASSLVGGPSYF. CDR3 nucleotides: TGTGCCAGCAGTTTGGTGGGGGGCCCCTCCTACTTC.

This clonotype has a handful of counts. V usage is TRBV15 and J usage is TRBJ1-5; D is possibly TRBD1 (6 bases). Germline loops: CDR1 LNHNV, CDR2 YYDKDF (reference sequence). Trimming stripped 3 bases from V and 9 bases from J, with 18 bases between. The CDR3 totals 15 residues. Here the CDR3 reads CATSSQLGGAGPQHF. As DNA, the CDR3 is TGTGCCACCAGCAGTCAGTTGGGGGGGGCAGGGCCCCAGCATTTT.

The gene calls are TRBV12-3 or TRBV12-4 and TRBJ2-1; 9 nucleotides line up with TRBD1. The CDR3 is 16 residues long. Unmatched junction bases numbered 9, after V lost 6 bases and J lost 3 bases. The CDR3 sequence is CASRSDGTGYYNEQFF. CDR3 sequence (DNA): TGTGCCAGCAGGTCCGACGGGACAGGGTACTACAATGAGCAGTTCTTC.